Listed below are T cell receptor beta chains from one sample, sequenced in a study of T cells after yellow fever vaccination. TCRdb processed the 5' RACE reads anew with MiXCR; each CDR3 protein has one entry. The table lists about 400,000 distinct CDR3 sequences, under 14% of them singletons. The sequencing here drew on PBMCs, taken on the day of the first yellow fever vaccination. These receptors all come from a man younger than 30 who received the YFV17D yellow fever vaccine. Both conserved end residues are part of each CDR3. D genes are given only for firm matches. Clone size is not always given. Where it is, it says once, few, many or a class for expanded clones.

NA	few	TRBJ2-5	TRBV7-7	TGTGCCAGCAGCCCTACTAGCACTGGAGAGACCCAGTACTTC	CASSPTSTGETQYF
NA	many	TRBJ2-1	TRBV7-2	TGTGCCAGCAGCTTAGTATTTCCGGGGGCTATCGGTGAGCAGTTCTTC	CASSLVFPGAIGEQFF
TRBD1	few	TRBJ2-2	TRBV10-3	TGTGCCATCAGTCTACAGGGGGCTGGAACCGGGGAGCTGTTTTTT	CAISLQGAGTGELFF
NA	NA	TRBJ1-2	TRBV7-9	TGTGCCAGCAGCTTAGGGGCGATACCCCCCAACTATGGCTACACCTTC	CASSLGAIPPNYGYTF
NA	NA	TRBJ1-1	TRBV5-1	TGCGCCAGCAGCTTGTGGTCGAACACTGAAGCTTTCTTT	CASSLWSNTEAFF
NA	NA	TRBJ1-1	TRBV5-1	TGCGCCAGCAGCTTTAGAGGGGTTGAAACTGAAGCTTTCTTT	CASSFRGVETEAFF
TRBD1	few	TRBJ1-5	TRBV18	TGTGCCAGCTCCGCAAACTCAGGGGGCGGATGGCAGCCCCAGCATTTT	CASSANSGGGWQPQHF
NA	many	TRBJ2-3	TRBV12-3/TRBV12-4	TGTGCCAGCAGTTTATCCCCGAGCGATACGCAGTATTTT	CASSLSPSDTQYF
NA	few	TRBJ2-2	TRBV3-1	TGTGCCAGCAGGTCCGCCCCCGGGGAGCTGTTTTTT	CASRSAPGELFF
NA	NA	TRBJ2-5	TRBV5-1	TGCGCCAGCGATCGAGGCGGCAGTGGTCTTGTGACCCAGTACTTC	CASDRGGSGLVTQYF
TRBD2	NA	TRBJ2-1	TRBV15	TGTGCCACCAGCAGGATAGCGGGGGGGTACAATGAGCAGTTCTTC	CATSRIAGGYNEQFF
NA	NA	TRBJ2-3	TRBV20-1	TGCAGTGCTAGAAGACAGTCCCAATATACGCAGTATTTT	CSARRQSQYTQYF
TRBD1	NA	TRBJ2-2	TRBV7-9	TGTGCCAGCAGCTTAGCCGTAGGGACAGGATCGGCCGGGGAGCTGTTTTTT	CASSLAVGTGSAGELFF
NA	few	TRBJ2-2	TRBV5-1	TGCGCCAGCACGAAGGCTCACGGGGAGCTGTTTTTT	CASTKAHGELFF
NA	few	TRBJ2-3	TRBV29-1	TGCAGCGTTGAAGGGGCAGGCGCGGGCACAGATACGCAGTATTTT	CSVEGAGAGTDTQYF
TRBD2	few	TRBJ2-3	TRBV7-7	TGTGCTAGCAGCCGTAGCGGGGGGAGCGCGGATACGCAGTATTTT	CASSRSGGSADTQYF
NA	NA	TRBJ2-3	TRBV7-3	TGTGCCAGCAGCCTCGTAGACCCCGCCGATACGCAGTATTTT	CASSLVDPADTQYF
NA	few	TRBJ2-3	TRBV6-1	TGTGCCAGCAAGCAGGTTAGCACAGATACGCAGTATTTT	CASKQVSTDTQYF
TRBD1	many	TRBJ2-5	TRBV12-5	TGTGCTAGTGGTTTGGTGCTTAGGGACAGGGGTCCCCAAGAGACCCAGTACTTC	CASGLVLRDRGPQETQYF
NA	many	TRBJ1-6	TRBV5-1	TGCGCCAGCAGCTTGAATGTGGCACCCCTCCACTTT	CASSLNVAPLHF
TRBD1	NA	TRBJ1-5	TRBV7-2	TGTGCCAGCAGCTCCTGGGACAGGGGGAGTCAGCCCCAGCATTTT	CASSSWDRGSQPQHF
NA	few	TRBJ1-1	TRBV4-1	TGCGCCAGCAGCCAAGTGGGTCCTCTGAACACTGAAGCTTTCTTT	CASSQVGPLNTEAFF
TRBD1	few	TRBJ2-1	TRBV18	TGTGCCAGCTCACCCCCCGGGACAGGGGGCAGGGAGCAGTTCTTC	CASSPPGTGGREQFF
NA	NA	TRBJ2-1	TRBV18	TGTGCCAGCTCACCACCGAATTCGAAGGGAGGCCATTACAATGAGCAGTTCTTC	CASSPPNSKGGHYNEQFF
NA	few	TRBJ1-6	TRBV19	TGTGCCAGTACCACAAATAATTCACCCCTCCACTTT	CASTTNNSPLHF
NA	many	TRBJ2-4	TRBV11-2	TGTGCCAGCAGCCCTCTCTTGGCCAAAAACATTCAGTACTTC	CASSPLLAKNIQYF
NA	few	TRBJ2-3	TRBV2	TGTGCCAGCCGTAATCTAGCGAGCACAGATACGCAGTATTTT	CASRNLASTDTQYF
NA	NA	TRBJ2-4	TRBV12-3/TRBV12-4	TGTGCCAGCGTACCCCGGGGGAGCAAAAACATTCAGTACTTC	CASVPRGSKNIQYF
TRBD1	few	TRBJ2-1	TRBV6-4	TGTGCCAGCAGTACCTCAGGGGGACAGGGGCTATGTGAGCAGTTCTTC	CASSTSGGQGLCEQFF
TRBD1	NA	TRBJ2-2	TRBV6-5	TGTGCCAGCAGTTTGACAGGGGGCTCGGTGACCGGGGAGCTGTTTTTT	CASSLTGGSVTGELFF
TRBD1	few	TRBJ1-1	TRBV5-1	TGCGCCAGCAGCGAACAGGGGGGCTCCACTGAAGCTTTCTTT	CASSEQGGSTEAFF
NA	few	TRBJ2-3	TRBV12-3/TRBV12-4	TGTGCCAGCAGTTTATCGGCTCCGAGCACAGATACGCAGTATTTT	CASSLSAPSTDTQYF
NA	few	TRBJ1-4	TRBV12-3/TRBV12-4	TGTGCCAGCAACCTAGGGGCAGGAAAACTGTTTTTT	CASNLGAGKLFF
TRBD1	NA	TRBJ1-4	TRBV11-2	TGTGCCAGCAGCCCGGACAGGGGATACCCCATTGAGGAAAAACTGTTTTTT	CASSPDRGYPIEEKLFF
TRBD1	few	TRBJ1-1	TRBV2	TGTGCCAGCGGGACAGGAATGAACACTGAAGCTTTCTTT	CASGTGMNTEAFF
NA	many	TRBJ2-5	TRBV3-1	TGTGCCAGCAGCCAAAGAGCTTCGGAGACCCAGTACTTC	CASSQRASETQYF
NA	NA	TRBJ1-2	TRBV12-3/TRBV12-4	TGTGCCAGCAGTTCCCCCCGCGGGGGTATCGTGGATGGCTACACCTTC	CASSSPRGGIVDGYTF
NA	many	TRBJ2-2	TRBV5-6	TGTGCCAGCAGCTTTGGGTTCACCGGGGAGCTGTTTTTT	CASSFGFTGELFF
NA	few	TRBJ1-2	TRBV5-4	TGTGCCAGCAGCTTGGTTACGACAGAAACCGTTAACTATGGCTACACCTTC	CASSLVTTETVNYGYTF
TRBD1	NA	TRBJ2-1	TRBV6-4	TGTGCCAGCAGTGACGGCCCCGGGACAGGGGGCGAAAAGGATGAGCAGTTCTTC	CASSDGPGTGGEKDEQFF
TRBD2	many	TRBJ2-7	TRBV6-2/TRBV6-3	TGTGCCAGCAGTAAAAGACCTACTAGCGAACGGTCCTACGAGCAGTACTTC	CASSKRPTSERSYEQYF
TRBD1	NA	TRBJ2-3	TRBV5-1	TGCGCCAGCAGCTTTATTCTAGGGGGCTGGACAGATACGCAGTATTTT	CASSFILGGWTDTQYF
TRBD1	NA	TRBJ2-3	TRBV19	TGTGCCAGTAGTCCTTGGGACAGAAACACAGATACGCAGTATTTT	CASSPWDRNTDTQYF
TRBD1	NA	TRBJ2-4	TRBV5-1	TGCGCCAGCAGCTTAGAGGGACAGCGGAACATTCAGTACTTC	CASSLEGQRNIQYF
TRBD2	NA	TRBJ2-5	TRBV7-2	TGTGCCAGCAGCTTAAATAGCGGGGGGGTCCAAGATACCCAGTACTTC	CASSLNSGGVQDTQYF
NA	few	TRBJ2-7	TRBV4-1	TGCGCCAGCAGCCAAGATCTCAGGGAGCAGTACTTC	CASSQDLREQYF
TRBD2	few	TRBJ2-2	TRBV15	TGTGCCACCAGCAGAGGACTAGCAAGGGCCGGGGAGCTGTTTTTT	CATSRGLARAGELFF
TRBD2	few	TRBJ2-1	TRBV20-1	TGCAGTGCTAGCCGGGGGGGCCGGCAGGCTGAGCAGTTCTTC	CSASRGGRQAEQFF
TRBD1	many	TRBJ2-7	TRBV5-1	TGCGCCAGCAGCTTGGAGGGACAGGGGAGTGACGAGCAGTACTTC	CASSLEGQGSDEQYF
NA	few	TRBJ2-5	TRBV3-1	TGTGCCAGCAGCCAAGATGAGGAGACCCAGTACTTC	CASSQDEETQYF
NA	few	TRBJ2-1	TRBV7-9	TGTGCCAGCAGCTTAGGCCCGCAATACCAACGTTACAATGAGCAGTTCTTC	CASSLGPQYQRYNEQFF